This TCR beta chain was profiled in a study of T cells in Graves' hyperthyroidism and ophthalmopathy. Study summary: Peripheral blood was collected at initial diagnosis, before any treatment.

This clonotype was observed a few times. Its cognate antigen is unknown. V lost 2 bases and J lost 8, with 12 bases in between. Germline lookup yields CDR1 MGHDK and CDR2 SYGVNS. The CDR3 is made up of 14 amino acids. Enrolled ophthalmopathy patients presented with a Clinical Activity Score of at least 3, a NOSPECS grade of at least 4, and disease duration under 3 months. Exclusions: uncontrolled infection, other autoimmune disease, pregnancy, lactation. Study-wide points: Expanded thyroid clonotypes (above 0.001) were mostly also found in blood.

TCR beta CDR3 regions were amplified from RNA transcripts. The HTBI primer set drove a first-round RT-PCR of the TCR CDR3. Via MiXCR, TCRdb re-called the multiplex PCR reads, giving one row per CDR3 protein. Counted here are 500,000 or so distinct CDR3 sequences, 17% occurring once; the ten biggest clones make up roughly a sixth. Sequenced material: blood. This chain uses TRBV25-1 with TRBJ1-4; no definite D call. The clonotype originates from a woman aged 18-30 years with Graves' ophthalmopathy. The CDR3 loop is CASSEETGSEKLFF. The CDR3 DNA sequence: TGTGCCAGCAGTGAAGAGACGGGGTCGGAAAAACTGTTTTTT. The variable domain in full, with the rest retrieved from reference TRBV25-1 and TRBJ1-4, is EADIYQTPRYLVIGTGKKITLECSQTMGHDKMYWYQQDPGMELHLIHYSYGVNSTEKGDLSSESTVSRIRTEHFPLTLESARPSHTSQYLCASSEETGSEKLFFGSGTQLSVL.